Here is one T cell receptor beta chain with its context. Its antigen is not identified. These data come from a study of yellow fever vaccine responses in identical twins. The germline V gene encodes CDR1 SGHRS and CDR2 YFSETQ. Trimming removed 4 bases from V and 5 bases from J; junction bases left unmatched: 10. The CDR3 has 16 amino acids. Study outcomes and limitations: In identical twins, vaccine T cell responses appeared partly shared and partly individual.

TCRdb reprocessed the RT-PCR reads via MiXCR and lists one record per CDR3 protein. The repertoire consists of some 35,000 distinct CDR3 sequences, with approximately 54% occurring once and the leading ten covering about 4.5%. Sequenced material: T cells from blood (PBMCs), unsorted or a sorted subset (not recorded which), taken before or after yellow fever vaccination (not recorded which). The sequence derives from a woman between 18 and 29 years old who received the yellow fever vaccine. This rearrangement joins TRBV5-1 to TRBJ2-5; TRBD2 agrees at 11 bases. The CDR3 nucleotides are TGCGCCAGCAGCCATAATAGCGGGGGGGCCCGGGAGACCCAGTACTTC. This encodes CASSHNSGGARETQYF.